The 11 T cell receptor beta chains below were found in one sample sequenced in a study of blood T cells in healthy people across ages. For the second PCR, which ran for 7 to 11 cycles, a sample-barcoded 5' primer and a J-beta primer mix were used. TCRdb itself ran the 5' RACE reads through MiXCR, one entry per CDR3 protein. The sample lists about 810,000 distinct CDR3 sequences, 35% to 40% occurring once. The sequencing input was blood. These receptor sequences come from a man between 18 and 29 years old in good health.

This clonotype was picked up a small number of times. The chain couples TRBV15 to TRBJ1-2; possibly TRBD1 for D (5 bases). Germline values: CDR1 LNHNV, CDR2 YYDKDF (reference sequence). This CDR3 spans 16 amino acids. V lost 0 bases, J lost 2 bases, and 13 bases lay in between. CDR3 nucleotides: TGTGCCACCAGCAGAGATCAGGGCAGCTCCAACTATGGCTACACCTTC. Its protein is CATSRDQGSSNYGYTF.

Only a few counts were recorded for this clonotype. The chain couples TRBV5-1 to TRBJ1-2; TRBD1 matches 8 bases. Germline V gene sequence: CDR1 SGHRS, CDR2 YFSETQ. This CDR3 region has 15 residues. The J segment lost 4 bases and the V segment lost 2 bases, leaving 7 bases of the junction unmatched. In nucleotides, the CDR3 is TGCGCCAGCAGCTTCAGGGGGCGAACCATCTATGGCTACACCTTC. The encoded protein is CASSFRGRTIYGYTF. Looking up the rest from reference TRBV5-1 and TRBJ1-2 gives the full variable domain: KAGVTQTPRYLIKTRGQQVTLSCSPISGHRSVSWYQQTPGQGLQFLFEYFSETQRNKGNFPGRFSGRQFSNSRSEMNVSTLELGDSALYLCASSFRGRTIYGYTFGSGTRLTVV.

Concerning this clonotype: A clone one base away is much larger, so this may be a read error. This chain uses TRBV20-1 with TRBJ2-1, with D hard to call. The germline V gene encodes CDR1 DFQATT and CDR2 SNEGSKA (reference sequence). Trimming pared 2 bases from V and 0 bases from J, leaving 11 bases between. The CDR3 runs to 15 residues. CDR3 amino acids: CSARLVGRSYNEQFF. In DNA form, the CDR3 reads TGCAGTGCTAGACTAGTGGGCCGCTCCTACAATGAGCAGTTCTTC.

This clonotype was seen only a few times. The V gene is TRBV12-3 or TRBV12-4, the J gene TRBJ1-1; D is perhaps TRBD1 (6 bases). This CDR3 contains 12 residues. Trimming removed 10 bases at V and 8 bases at J, with 17 bases between. In nucleotides, the CDR3 is TGTGCCATTGGGGGCAGGGAAGGGGAAGCTTTCTTT. This codes for CAIGGREGEAFF.

In its sample, this clonotype was seen a few times. The chain employs TRBV6-5 and TRBJ1-2; no clear D gene. Deletions cut 7 bases from V and 3 bases from J, with 12 bases between. The CDR3 spans 13 residues. The germline V gene encodes CDR1 MNHEY and CDR2 SVGAGI. The CDR3 loop reads CASTNDGYYGYTF. CDR3 DNA: TGTGCCAGCACCAACGACGGGTACTATGGCTACACCTTC.

This clonotype was seen repeatedly, ten times or more. V is TRBV6-6 and J is TRBJ1-2; no definite D call. V dropped 3 bases and J dropped 4 bases, with 12 bases sitting between them. Germline V gene data show CDR1 as MNHNY and CDR2 as SVGAGI (reference sequence). The CDR3 totals 14 residues. CDR3 sequence (DNA): TGTGCCAGCAGTTATACCTCGTGGAGCTATGGCTACACCTTC. It encodes CASSYTSWSYGYTF.

This chain uses TRBV20-1 with TRBJ2-4; D might be TRBD2 (6 bases). Deletions cut 3 bases from V and 3 bases from J, with 12 bases between. In germline, CDR1 is DFQATT, CDR2 SNEGSKA (reference sequence). The CDR3 contains 14 residues. The CDR3 sequence: CSARGGTGKNIQYF. DNA of the CDR3: TGCAGTGCTAGGGGAGGAACTGGCAAAAACATTCAGTACTTC.

This clonotype was seen more than once but under ten times. The genes are TRBV29-1 and TRBJ2-3; 7 positions agree with TRBD1. The germline V gene has CDR1 SQVTM and CDR2 ANQGSEA. The CDR3 sequence is 14 residues long. The V gene end was trimmed by 7 bases and the J gene end by 0 bases; junction bases not matched to a gene: 7. The CDR3 region is CSAPGQPSTDTQYF. The CDR3 DNA reads as TGCAGCGCCCCGGGACAGCCTAGCACAGATACGCAGTATTTT.

Worth noting for this clonotype: An end of the junction differs from the germline gene, which may be a read error. V and J are TRBV30 and TRBJ1-2, with a tentative D call TRBD1 (6 bases). Germline values: CDR1 GTSNPN, CDR2 SVGIG (reference sequence). The CDR3 is 15 amino acids. This CDR3 reads CAWSVVGTKLGGCTF. The CDR3, as DNA: TGTGCCTGGAGTGTGGTAGGGACGAAACTGGGGGGCTGCACCTTC.

V usage is TRBV29-1 and J usage is TRBJ1-2; 8 bases agree with TRBD1. CDR1 is SQVTM, CDR2 ANQGSEA, per germline. The CDR3 is made up of 14 amino acids. The V segment lost 2 bases and the J segment 3 bases; nucleotides outside the gene matches: 5. The chain's CDR3 is CSVERGTGDYGYTF. For the CDR3, the DNA is TGCAGCGTTGAAAGGGGGACAGGAGACTATGGCTACACCTTC.

The rearrangement links TRBV7-2 to TRBJ1-3; D call uncertain. There are 18 residues in the CDR3. Germline loops: CDR1 SGHTA, CDR2 FQGNSA. V dropped 4 bases and J dropped 2 bases, with 21 bases sitting between them. DNA of the CDR3: TGTGCCAGCAGCTGGCGGCCCGCCGGATTGGCCCCTGGAAACACCATATATTTT. Translated, it gives CASSWRPAGLAPGNTIYF.